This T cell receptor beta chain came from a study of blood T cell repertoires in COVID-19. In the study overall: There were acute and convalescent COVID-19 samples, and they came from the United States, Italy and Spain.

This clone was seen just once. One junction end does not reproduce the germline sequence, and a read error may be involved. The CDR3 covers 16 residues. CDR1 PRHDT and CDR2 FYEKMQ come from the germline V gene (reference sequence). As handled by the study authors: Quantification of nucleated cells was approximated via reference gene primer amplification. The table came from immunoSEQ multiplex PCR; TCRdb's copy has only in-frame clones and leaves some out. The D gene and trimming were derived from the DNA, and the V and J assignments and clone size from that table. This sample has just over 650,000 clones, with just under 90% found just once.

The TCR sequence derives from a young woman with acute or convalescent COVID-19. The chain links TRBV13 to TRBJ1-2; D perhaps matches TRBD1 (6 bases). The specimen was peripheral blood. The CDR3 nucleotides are TGTGCCAGCACCTTAAACCGGGACACTCTCGTTGATGGCTACACCTTC. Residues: CASTLNRDTLVDGYTF.